The rows below give T cell receptor beta chains drawn from one sample of a study of beta chain features in type 1 diabetes. Clones were read by immunoSEQ multiplex PCR, and TCRdb kept only the in-frame ones, dropping some. The data show under 400,000 clones, around 12% seen once. Sequenced: naive CD4+ T cells from blood. Source of these receptors: a woman younger than 35 with type 1 diabetes. Both conserved end residues are part of each CDR3. Fields, in order: V gene, clone size, J gene, CDR3 protein. Size values are once, few and many counts, or a class for expanded clones, and some rows have none.

TRBV7-9	NA	TRBJ1-6	CALDRVASPLHF
TRBV2	NA	TRBJ1-5	CASSPRGLGQPQHF
TRBV7-2	NA	TRBJ2-6	CASSLAGAGANVLTF
TRBV7-2	NA	TRBJ2-7	CASSLWTGSYEQYF
TRBV30	NA	TRBJ1-5	CAWSVLESSQPQHF
TRBV18	few	TRBJ1-5	CASAGQNNQPQHF
TRBV7-9	NA	TRBJ1-1	CASSLGRWATEAFF
TRBV18	NA	TRBJ2-1	CASSKGQPNEQFF
TRBV6-5	few	TRBJ1-2	CASSYSTGYGYTF
TRBV6-4	NA	TRBJ2-1	CASSITSVGGNEQFF
TRBV9	NA	TRBJ2-2	CASSVAAGFSGELFF
TRBV15	NA	TRBJ1-5	CATSRTTGIQHF
TRBV30	few	TRBJ1-3	CAWSLARTVSGNTIYF
TRBV25-1	NA	TRBJ1-4	CASSEFPGTGSEKLFF
TRBV29-1	NA	TRBJ1-3	CSVTSGNTIYF
TRBV25-1	NA	TRBJ2-1	CASSGSGDVSYNEQFF
TRBV29-1	NA	TRBJ1-1	CSVSAGQGTFF
TRBV21-1	NA	TRBJ2-2	CASSSLRHPKNTGELFF
TRBV7-8	NA	TRBJ2-1	CASSETRLGTYNEQFF
TRBV2	few	TRBJ2-1	CASRPPGLRSYNEQFF
TRBV9	NA	TRBJ1-1	CASSAQGFGPLTEAFF
TRBV29-1	few	TRBJ1-1	CSVVNGLGQHSTLNTEAFF
TRBV6-5	few	TRBJ1-5	CASSALGDQPQHF
TRBV5-1	few	TRBJ2-3	CASSQPGPDTQYF
TRBV7-9	NA	TRBJ1-1	CASRSRKLDTEAFF
TRBV7-3	NA	TRBJ2-1	CASSLAGDNEQFF
TRBV4-1	once	TRBJ2-1	CASSQLYKGANRRNEQFF
TRBV25-1	few	TRBJ1-2	CASSPDRPWGGYTF